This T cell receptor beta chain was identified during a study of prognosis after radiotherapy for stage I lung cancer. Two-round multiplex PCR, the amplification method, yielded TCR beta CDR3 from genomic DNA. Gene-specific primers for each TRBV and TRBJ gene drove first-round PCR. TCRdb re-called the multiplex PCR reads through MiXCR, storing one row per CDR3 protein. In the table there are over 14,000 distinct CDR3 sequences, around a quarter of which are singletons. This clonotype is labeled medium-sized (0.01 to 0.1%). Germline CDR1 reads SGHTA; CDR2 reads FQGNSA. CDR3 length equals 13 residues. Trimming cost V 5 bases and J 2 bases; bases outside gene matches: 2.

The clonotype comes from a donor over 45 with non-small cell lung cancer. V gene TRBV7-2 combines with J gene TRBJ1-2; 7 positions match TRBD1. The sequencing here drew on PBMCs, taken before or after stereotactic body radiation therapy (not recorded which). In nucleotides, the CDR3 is TGTGCCAGCAGCCAGGGACAGAACTATGGCTACACCTTC. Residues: CASSQGQNYGYTF.